This entry lists 10 T cell receptor beta chains sequenced from one sample in a study of monozygotic twins with inflammatory bowel disease. TCRdb reanalyzed the 5' RACE reads, giving one entry per CDR3 protein sequence and no DNA. The sample includes some 210,000 distinct CDR3 sequences. Sequenced input: blood. These receptors were taken from a human donor with ulcerative colitis or Crohn's disease, or a healthy co-twin of an affected twin (not recorded which).

The chain carries TRBV20-1 and TRBJ2-3; TCRdb's assignment of TRBD1 cannot be checked, as there is no DNA. Per the germline V gene, CDR1 is DFQATT and CDR2 is SNEGSKA (reference sequence). CDR3 length: 14 residues. Here the CDR3 reads CSARPGTITDTQYF.

CDR3 residues: CASSQVGFSGELFF. This chain joins TRBV3-1 and TRBJ2-2. This CDR3 comprises 14 residues. In germline, CDR1 is LGHDT, CDR2 YNNKEL (reference sequence).

The chain has TRBV5-6 and TRBJ1-4; TCRdb calls TRBD1, which cannot be checked without DNA. This CDR3 has 14 residues. Germline CDR1 and CDR2: SGHDT and YYEEEE. This chain's CDR3 is CASSFAGAHEKLFF.

J is TRBJ2-2 and V is TRBV20-1; TCRdb designates TRBD1, a call that cannot be tested without DNA. CDR1 and CDR2 (germline): DFQATT, SNEGSKA (reference sequence). The length of the CDR3 is 14 residues. CDR3 in amino acids: CSARGGSPTGELFF.

The chain uses TRBV3-1 and TRBJ2-1; the D call from TCRdb, TRBD1, cannot be confirmed without DNA. This CDR3 is built from 20 residues. Looked up from germline, CDR1 is LGHDT and CDR2 is YNNKEL (reference sequence). This CDR3 is CASSQVGASGGHKIRNEQFF.

The chain has TRBV19 and TRBJ2-1; the TCRdb D gene call, TRBD1, has no DNA to confirm it. The CDR3 is made up of 14 amino acids. Germline CDR1 is LNHDA and CDR2 is SQIVND (reference sequence). CDR3 amino acids: CASSIAGSNNEQFF.

This rearrangement joins TRBV14 to TRBJ1-2; there is no DNA to check the TCRdb D call of TRBD1. Germline values: CDR1 SGHDN, CDR2 FVKESK. There are 15 residues in the CDR3. The CDR3 loop is CASSPTGQAKYGYTF.

The chain joins TRBV18 to TRBJ2-3; the TCRdb D gene call, TRBD2, has no DNA to confirm it. The CDR3 sequence is 16 residues long. Germline V gene sequence: CDR1 KGHSH, CDR2 LQKENI. The CDR3 protein is CASSPPYLVGADTQYF.

This sequence joins TRBV5-1 and TRBJ2-7; TCRdb's assignment of TRBD2 cannot be checked, as there is no DNA. Germline V gives CDR1 SGHRS, CDR2 YFSETQ. The CDR3 has 15 residues. This CDR3 is CASSTFGTATYEQYF.

The V and J genes are TRBV19 and TRBJ1-2. The length of the CDR3 is 12 residues. Germline V gene sequence: CDR1 LNHDA, CDR2 SQIVND (reference sequence). The CDR3 sequence: CASRPEGPGYTF.